The 17 T cell receptor beta chains in this list originate from one sample, sequenced in a study of T-cell memory formation after mild COVID-19. MiXCR, run by TCRdb on the 5' RACE reads, gives a single entry per CDR3 protein. The sample holds around 300,000 distinct CDR3 sequences, 13% seen once. What was sequenced was PBMCs or a T cell subset sorted from them (not recorded which). The receptors derive from a young man who had mild COVID-19 (a few samples of this study predate the infection). Cell type and time point are not known.

This clonotype was seen ten or more times. This chain uses TRBV20-1 with TRBJ2-7, with TRBD1 matching 7 bases. Losses at the gene ends were 2 bases for V and 6 bases for J; bases not matched to a gene: 10. This CDR3 has 14 amino acids. The germline gives CDR1 DFQATT, CDR2 SNEGSKA (reference sequence). The CDR3 is CSARPPNRGPEQYF. DNA for the CDR3: TGCAGTGCTAGACCCCCTAACAGGGGTCCCGAGCAGTACTTC.

There are many counts of this clonotype. The gene calls are TRBV12-3 or TRBV12-4 and TRBJ2-5, with D unclear. The CDR3 is made up of 14 amino acids. V was pared by 4 bases and J by 2 bases, with 11 bases between. Written as DNA, the CDR3 is TGTGCCAGCAGTTCAGTAGGCAGGCAAGAGACCCAGTACTTC. This encodes CASSSVGRQETQYF.

This clonotype was counted only a few times. The chain links TRBV4-3 to TRBJ1-5; D is unclear. The CDR3 covers 16 residues. CDR1 LGHNA and CDR2 YSLEER come from the germline V gene. V lost 0 bases and J lost 4, with 13 bases in between. CDR3 bases: TGCGCCAGCAGCCAAGATTGGCTCCGGGCAAATCAGCCCCAGCATTTT. The encoded protein is CASSQDWLRANQPQHF.

This clonotype was detected ten times or more. The chain's CDR3 is CAWSLEGVSEAFF. The CDR3 DNA sequence: TGTGCCTGGAGTTTGGAGGGGGTGAGTGAAGCTTTCTTT. V and J are TRBV30 and TRBJ1-1, with D tentatively TRBD1 (6 bases). The germline gives CDR1 GTSNPN, CDR2 SVGIG (reference sequence). The CDR3 totals 13 residues. V was pared by 2 bases and J by 7 bases, with 14 bases between.

The chain carries TRBV7-9 and TRBJ2-3; TRBD2 matches at 16 bases. CDR3 size: 19 residues. Germline loops: CDR1 SEHNR, CDR2 FQNEAQ (reference sequence). The ends lost 4 bases at V and 4 bases at J; junction bases unmatched: 11. The CDR3 DNA sequence: TGTGCCAGCAGCTCCCGGGGACTAGCGGGGGGGCAGGGATCAGATACGCAGTATTTT. Amino acid sequence: CASSSRGLAGGQGSDTQYF.

This clonotype was seen once. The J gene is TRBJ1-1, the V gene TRBV7-9; TRBD1 is a possible D gene (5 bases). Trimming removed 5 bases at V and 0 bases at J, with 34 bases between. The CDR3 spans 22 residues. CDR1 is SEHNR and CDR2 is FQNEAQ in the germline V gene (reference sequence). The CDR3 is CASSPYRPSVVQVGNVNTEAFF. CDR3 sequence (DNA): TGTGCCAGCAGCCCTTATAGGCCATCTGTGGTACAGGTGGGGAATGTGAACACTGAAGCTTTCTTT.

The rearrangement joins TRBV5-4 to TRBJ2-5, with D unclear. Germline V gives CDR1 SGHNT, CDR2 YYREEE (reference sequence). The ends were cut back, 3 bases at V and 2 bases at J, with 8 bases in the middle. The CDR3 consists of 13 residues. The CDR3 sequence is CASSSTPQETQYF. The CDR3 nucleotides are TGTGCCAGCAGCTCGACACCTCAAGAGACCCAGTACTTC.

The rearrangement uses TRBV6-6 and TRBJ2-7; D not resolved. This CDR3 region has 17 residues. The germline CDR1 and CDR2 sequences are MNHNY and SVGAGI (reference sequence). The germline V and J ends were trimmed by 5 bases and 5 bases, with 25 bases remaining between them. CDR3 in DNA: TGTGCCAGCAGTGTAGGGAATACCTACATCTCTTCCCACGAGCAGTACGTC. Protein product: CASSVGNTYISSHEQYV.

This clonotype was counted only a few times. The chain recombines TRBV18 with TRBJ2-4; D uncertain. The germline V gene encodes CDR1 KGHSH and CDR2 LQKENI. The V and J ends lost 1 base and 0 bases respectively, with 13 bases between them. This CDR3 comprises 17 residues. The CDR3: CASSPRSQSLAKNIQYF. For the CDR3, the DNA is TGTGCCAGCTCACCACGGAGTCAAAGTCTAGCCAAAAACATTCAGTACTTC.

The chain has TRBV24-1 and TRBJ2-3; weak D call: TRBD2 (7 bases). Looked up from germline, CDR1 is KGHDR and CDR2 is SFDVKD. This CDR3 is built from 16 residues. Trimming stripped 4 bases from V and 4 bases from J, with 17 bases between. CDR3 sequence (DNA): TGTGCCACCAGTGAGGCCCAGGGGAGGGACCCAGATACGCAGTATTTT. Amino acids: CATSEAQGRDPDTQYF.

The gene calls are TRBV5-1 and TRBJ1-5; 7 bases fit TRBD1. Looked up from germline, CDR1 is SGHRS and CDR2 is YFSETQ. This CDR3 region has 15 residues. Germline trimming cut 3 bases from V and 5 bases from J; bases unmatched to any gene: 8. The CDR3 DNA is TGCGCCAGCAGCTGGGGGGGACAGAGGGATCAGCCCCAGCATTTT. It specifies CASSWGGQRDQPQHF.

Many counts were recorded for this clonotype. The CDR3 sequence is CASSPGTAGYEQYF. The CDR3 nucleotides read TGTGCCAGCTCTCCCGGGACCGCGGGATACGAGCAGTACTTC. This rearrangement joins TRBV18 to TRBJ2-7, with D possibly being TRBD2 (6 bases). The CDR3 length is 14 residues. With 6 bases removed from V and 4 bases from J, the gap between germline ends came to 16 bases. The germline CDR1 and CDR2 sequences are KGHSH and LQKENI.

This chain links TRBV24-1 with TRBJ2-5; no clear D. Germline values: CDR1 KGHDR, CDR2 SFDVKD. The CDR3 length is 13 residues. The ends were cut back, 3 bases at V and 11 bases at J, with 15 bases in the middle. CDR3 sequence reads: CATSDPLTPRQYF. The CDR3 nucleotides are TGTGCCACCAGTGATCCCCTTACTCCGCGTCAGTACTTC.

This clonotype was counted only a few times. V usage is TRBV24-1 and J usage is TRBJ2-1; 8 bases fit TRBD2. The V and J ends lost 5 bases and 7 bases, in that order; junction bases with no gene match: 6. In germline, CDR1 is KGHDR, CDR2 SFDVKD. The CDR3 loop spans 14 amino acids. The CDR3, as DNA: TGTGCCACCAGTGGCGGGGGGTATAGGAATGAGCAGTTCTTC. It is translated as CATSGGGYRNEQFF.

The table lists this clonotype with a few counts. The chain recombines TRBV11-2 with TRBJ2-7; D gene ambiguous. The length of the CDR3 is 13 residues. V lost 0 bases and J 6 bases, leaving 9 bases between the germline ends. CDR1 and CDR2 from the germline V gene are SGHAT and FQNNGV. The CDR3 region has the DNA TGTGCCAGCAGCTTAGAGGCCGAACCCGAGCAGTACTTC. Translation gives CASSLEAEPEQYF.

The sample holds a few counts of this clonotype. This rearrangement joins TRBV18 to TRBJ1-1; 8 bases agree with TRBD1. Unmatched junction bases numbered 9, after V lost 1 base and J lost 5 bases. This CDR3 is 16 amino acids long. Germline values: CDR1 KGHSH, CDR2 LQKENI. Written as DNA, the CDR3 is TGTGCCAGCTCACCACAACAGGGGGATATTTGGACTGAAGCTTTCTTT. This sequence encodes CASSPQQGDIWTEAFF.

This clonotype is a singleton in its sample. J is TRBJ2-7 and V is TRBV5-1; 8 bases are a match to TRBD2. There are 15 residues in the CDR3. Germline lookup yields CDR1 SGHRS and CDR2 YFSETQ. Germline trimming cut 0 bases from V and 6 bases from J; bases unmatched to any gene: 8. CDR3 loop: CASSLAFGTSGEQYF. In DNA, the CDR3 is TGCGCCAGCAGCTTGGCCTTCGGGACTAGTGGCGAGCAGTACTTC. Full variable domain (outside the CDR3, taken from reference TRBV5-1 and TRBJ2-7): KAGVTQTPRYLIKTRGQQVTLSCSPISGHRSVSWYQQTPGQGLQFLFEYFSETQRNKGNFPGRFSGRQFSNSRSEMNVSTLELGDSALYLCASSLAFGTSGEQYFGPGTRLTVT.